A single TCR beta chain is shown here with its context. Its antigen is still unknown. It was with 60 Vbeta and 13 Jbeta primers that the PCR ran. Profiled with immunoSEQ multiplex PCR; TCRdb holds only in-frame clones, not every one. This table holds over 150,000 clones, around 78% found once. This specimen comes from a study of cytomegalovirus exposure and HLA in healthy donors. About the study: As an earlier analysis found, 150 million to 200 million T cells yielded about 120 million unique TCR beta sequences. General study points: An analysis done earlier found most TCR beta V segments productive about 87% or about 30% of the time. The only immune exposure information that was available was CMV serostatus.

V lost 2 bases to trimming and J lost 6 bases, with 11 bases between them. Germline V lookup: CDR1 SGDLS, CDR2 YYNGEE. The CDR3 loop spans 14 amino acids. V is TRBV9 and J is TRBJ1-4; maybe TRBD1 (5 bases). The sequence was collected from a woman aged 45 to 65 in good health and CMV-seropositive. What was sequenced was PBMCs. The CDR3 is CASSVRGEDEKLFF. CDR3 coding DNA: TGTGCCAGCAGCGTTCGAGGGGAGGATGAAAAACTGTTTTTT.